A selection of T cell receptor beta chains follows, all from one sample in a study of blood T cell repertoires in COVID-19. Libraries were prepared by immunoSEQ multiplex PCR; TCRdb keeps only in-frame clonotypes and omits some of them. Among approximately 100,000 clones listed, approximately 85% were seen once. Sequencing used peripheral blood. Receptor source: a human donor in a cohort sampled during active COVID-19. Both conserved end residues are part of each CDR3. Fields, in order: clone size, J gene, D gene, V gene, CDR3 DNA, CDR3 protein. The D gene is left open where the match is weak. Clone size is given for some rows only: seen once, a few or many times, or a class if the clone is expanded.

.	TRBJ2-4	.	TRBV27	TGTGCCAGCAGTCCCCGGGCCGGGGGAGCCAAAAACATTCAGTACTTC	CASSPRAGGAKNIQYF
.	TRBJ2-2	TRBD1	TRBV4-1	TGCGCCAGCAGCCGCTCACAGGGGGCGCACACCGGGGAGCTGTTTTTT	CASSRSQGAHTGELFF
few	TRBJ2-1	TRBD2	TRBV7-7	TGTGCCAGCAGTTCCCGTAGCGGGAGCTCCTACAATGAGCAGTTCTTC	CASSSRSGSSYNEQFF
.	TRBJ1-6	.	TRBV7-6	TGTGCCAGCAGCTCAGGGAGGCCCGATAGGGGTTCACCCCTCCACTTT	CASSSGRPDRGSPLHF
.	TRBJ1-2	TRBD1	TRBV5-6	TGTGCCAGCAGCGCCTGGACAGGGGGTAGGAGTGGCTACACCTTC	CASSAWTGGRSGYTF
.	TRBJ1-5	.	TRBV29-1	TGCAGCGTCACAGGGTCAGGAGGTCAGCCCCAGCATTTT	CSVTGSGGQPQHF
few	TRBJ1-2	.	TRBV29-1	TGCAGCGTTTCCGGGGGTAACTATGGCTACACCTTC	CSVSGGNYGYTF
.	TRBJ1-4	.	TRBV3-1/TRBV3-2	TGTGCCAGCAGCCGCGGGTCCGGGGGGGAAAAACTGTTTTTT	CASSRGSGGEKLFF
few	TRBJ2-1	.	TRBV5-1	TGCGCCAGCAGCTCTAAGAGCTCCTACAATGAGCAGTTCTTC	CASSSKSSYNEQFF
.	TRBJ2-1	TRBD2	TRBV9	TGTGCCAGCAGCGTAGGGGCTAGCGGGATGTATGAGCAGTTCTTC	CASSVGASGMYEQFF
.	TRBJ1-3	.	TRBV14	TGTGCCAGCAGCCCGAGGCGGGGGTTGGACACCATATATTTT	CASSPRRGLDTIYF
.	TRBJ2-1	.	TRBV7-2	TGTGCCAGCAGCTTCAGGAGGGGGCTCTCTGAGCAGTTCTTC	CASSFRRGLSEQFF
few	TRBJ2-7	.	TRBV4-1	TGCGCCAGCAGCAGGACAGTCCCTTCCTACGAGCAGTACTTC	CASSRTVPSYEQYF
few	TRBJ1-3	.	TRBV25-1	TGTGCCAGCAGCTTGGGAAACACCATATATTTT	CASSLGNTIYF
.	TRBJ2-1	TRBD1	TRBV7-3	TGTGCCAGCAGCTTAACTATGGACAGGGGTAATGAGCAGTTCTTC	CASSLTMDRGNEQFF
few	TRBJ1-1	.	TRBV6-5	TGTGCCAGCAGACAGGGTTCTAGGCACACTGAAGCTTTCTTT	CASRQGSRHTEAFF
.	TRBJ1-2	.	TRBV29-1	TGCAGCGTTGAAAGGGGTGGCTATGGCTACACCTTC	CSVERGGYGYTF
.	TRBJ2-3	TRBD1	TRBV30	TGTGCCTGGAATCCAGGGGGCTTGGCAGATACGCAGTATTTT	CAWNPGGLADTQYF
.	TRBJ2-7	.	TRBV6-2/TRBV6-3	TGTGCCAGCAGTTACGCTCAGGAGGTTCCGTACGAGCAGTACTTC	CASSYAQEVPYEQYF
.	TRBJ2-1	.	TRBV3-1/TRBV3-2	TGTGCCAGCAGGAGTGCCTACAATGAGCAGTTCTTC	CASRSAYNEQFF
.	TRBJ1-5	TRBD1	TRBV24-1	TGTGCCACCAGTGCCCCTGACAGGGAGAATCAGCCCCAGCATTTT	CATSAPDRENQPQHF
few	TRBJ2-1	TRBD2	TRBV19	TGTGCCAGTAGTATCCGGGGAGGGGGACTAGCCTACAATGAGCAGTTCTTC	CASSIRGGGLAYNEQFF
.	TRBJ1-1	TRBD1	TRBV27	TGTGCCAGCAGTCTTACCCGGACAGGGAGGGCTTTCTTT	CASSLTRTGRAFF
.	TRBJ1-5	.	TRBV25-1	TGTGCCAGCAGTGAGTCCTCGGGTCAGCCCCAGCATTTT	CASSESSGQPQHF
few	TRBJ2-2	.	TRBV6-5	TGTGCCAGCAGCGCGGGACAGTCATACACCGGGGAGCTGTTTTTT	CASSAGQSYTGELFF
.	TRBJ2-3	TRBD2	TRBV19	TGTGCCAGTAGTACGGGACTAGCTAGCACAGATACGCAGTATTTT	CASSTGLASTDTQYF
.	TRBJ1-2	.	TRBV11-2	TGTGCCAGCAGCCCCCGGGGGGGGATCTCCTGGACTAACTATGGCTACACCTTC	CASSPRGGISWTNYGYTF
.	TRBJ1-5	.	TRBV10-1	TGCGCCAGCAGTGAGTCGTTGGGCGATTATAGCAATCAGCCCCAGCATTTT	CASSESLGDYSNQPQHF
once	TRBJ1-1	TRBD1	TRBV12-3/TRBV12-4	TGTGCCAGCAGGATGGGACAGTTGACTGAAGCTTTCTTT	CASRMGQLTEAFF
.	TRBJ2-3	TRBD2	TRBV4-1	TGCGCCAGCAGCCAAGATAGTCCTAGCGGGGGGAGGACAGATACGCAGTATTTT	CASSQDSPSGGRTDTQYF
.	TRBJ2-1	TRBD2	TRBV20-1	TGCAGTGCTAGTGTCATCATAGCGGGAGGCTACAATGAGCAGTTCTTC	CSASVIIAGGYNEQFF
few	TRBJ1-1	.	TRBV3-1/TRBV3-2	TGTGCCAGCAGCTACGGACAGAACACTGAAGCTTTCTTT	CASSYGQNTEAFF
.	TRBJ2-2	TRBD2	TRBV3-1/TRBV3-2	TGTGCCAGCAGCCATAGCGGGGGGGACGGCGGGCCCGGGGAGCTGTTTTTT	CASSHSGGDGGPGELFF
once	TRBJ1-5	TRBD1	TRBV28	TGTGCCAGCAGTTCACTCCGACAGGGGGGTAGCAATCAGCCCCAGCATTTT	CASSSLRQGGSNQPQHF